This is a list of T cell receptor beta chains from one sample in a study of T cells in tuberculosis. Measured with immunoSEQ multiplex PCR; TCRdb has only the in-frame clones, and not every one. The sample has tens of thousands of clones; about 92% are singletons. The source was PBMCs, collected at tuberculosis diagnosis. Receptors originate from an adult with tuberculosis. CDR3s include the opening cysteine and the closing phenylalanine or tryptophan. A D gene is named only where the DNA matches it firmly. Not every row has a clone size; where given, it reads once, few, many or a size class.

d_call j_call v_call clone_size cdr3_aa cdr3_nt
TRBD1 TRBJ2-1 TRBV27 NA CASTPGTGGYNEQFF TGTGCCAGCACCCCCGGGACAGGGGGATACAATGAGCAGTTCTTC
TRBD1 TRBJ2-5 TRBV2 NA CASMRTGPETQYF TGTGCCAGCATGAGGACAGGGCCGGAGACCCAGTACTTC
TRBD2 TRBJ2-5 TRBV11-2 NA CASSPPSGTELGETQYF TGTGCCAGCAGCCCCCCTAGCGGGACCGAGTTAGGGGAGACCCAGTACTTC
NA TRBJ2-7 TRBV10-2 NA CASSKQTFEQYF TGCGCCAGCAGCAAACAGACGTTTGAGCAGTACTTC
NA TRBJ2-7 TRBV6-5 NA CASSYSTGQNYEQYF TGTGCCAGCAGTTACTCGACGGGACAAAACTACGAGCAGTACTTC
NA TRBJ2-7 TRBV28 NA CASSLQTDSGSYEQYF TGTGCCAGCAGTTTACAAACGGACAGCGGCTCCTACGAGCAGTACTTC
TRBD1 TRBJ1-1 TRBV6-4 NA CASSEGRGTPAFF TGTGCCAGCAGTGAAGGCAGGGGGACCCCAGCTTTCTTT
TRBD1 TRBJ2-7 TRBV10-3 NA CAIRQDRGTYEQYF TGTGCCATCAGGCAGGACAGGGGGACCTACGAGCAGTACTTC
NA TRBJ1-2 TRBV11-2 NA CASSLVGAGWTPRNGYTF TGTGCCAGCAGCTTAGTAGGGGCAGGGTGGACCCCTCGGAATGGCTACACCTTC
NA TRBJ2-3 TRBV29-1 NA CSATGLGDTQYF TGCAGCGCCACAGGGCTGGGAGATACGCAGTATTTT
NA TRBJ2-5 TRBV2 NA CASSEGEETQYF TGTGCCAGCAGTGAAGGAGAAGAGACCCAGTACTTC
TRBD2 TRBJ2-3 TRBV7-3 medium-sized CASSPSGATDTQYF TGTGCCAGCAGCCCTAGCGGCGCCACGGATACGCAGTATTTT
TRBD2 TRBJ2-5 TRBV9 NA CASSGFTSGRKGLEETQYF TGTGCCAGCAGCGGATTCACTAGCGGGAGAAAAGGGCTGGAAGAGACCCAGTACTTC
TRBD2 TRBJ2-1 TRBV2 NA CASSETSGGNNEQFF TGTGCCAGCAGTGAAACTAGCGGAGGGAACAATGAGCAGTTCTTC
TRBD1 TRBJ1-4 TRBV9 NA CASSPRGDRGGEKLFF TGTGCCAGCAGCCCGAGAGGAGACAGGGGGGGCGAAAAACTGTTTTTT
NA TRBJ2-7 TRBV20-1 NA CSARSGEQYF TGCAGTGCTAGAAGCGGCGAGCAGTACTTC
TRBD1 TRBJ1-1 TRBV20-1 few CSAGTGGLAFF TGCAGTGCTGGGACAGGGGGCTTAGCTTTCTTT
NA TRBJ1-1 TRBV5-1 NA CASSLTVLVTEAFF TGCGCCAGCAGCTTGACAGTTTTGGTCACTGAAGCTTTCTTT
TRBD1 TRBJ2-3 TRBV6-5 NA CASSRGQGSEYF TGTGCCAGCAGTCGAGGACAGGGTTCGGAGTATTTT
NA TRBJ1-1 TRBV19 NA CASSIGGGWSSGGTEAFF TGTGCCAGTAGTATAGGCGGAGGTTGGTCCAGCGGAGGCACTGAAGCTTTCTTT
TRBD2 TRBJ2-7 TRBV15 once CATSRDSGRSSYEQYF TGTGCCACCAGCAGAGATAGCGGGAGAAGTTCCTACGAGCAGTACTTC
NA TRBJ2-7 TRBV7-3 NA CASSPSGSYEQYF TGTGCCAGCAGCCCCAGCGGCTCCTACGAGCAGTACTTC
NA TRBJ1-4 TRBV10-3 NA CAISESGPTNEKLFF TGTGCCATCAGTGAGTCTGGGCCCACTAATGAAAAACTGTTTTTT
NA TRBJ1-3 TRBV5-4 NA CASSQAGLSSGNTIYF TGTGCCAGCAGCCAGGCGGGCTTGAGCTCTGGAAACACCATATATTTT
NA TRBJ2-1 TRBV28 once CASSLPPRERDTSRLYNEQFF TGTGCCAGCAGTTTACCCCCTCGGGAGCGGGACACGAGTCGCTTATACAATGAGCAGTTCTTC
TRBD1 TRBJ1-3 TRBV12-5 once CASGTNRQGDSGNTIYF TGTGCTAGTGGCACTAACCGACAGGGAGACTCTGGAAACACCATATATTTT
TRBD1 TRBJ1-1 TRBV6-5 NA CASSQGAVTEAFF TGTGCCAGCAGCCAGGGGGCGGTCACTGAAGCTTTCTTT
NA TRBJ2-1 TRBV7-2 NA CASSLMYFRGGPYNEQFF TGTGCCAGCAGCTTAATGTATTTCCGGGGAGGTCCCTACAATGAGCAGTTCTTC
TRBD1 TRBJ2-1 TRBV9 NA CASSVGQGVNNEQFF TGTGCCAGCAGCGTAGGACAGGGGGTTAACAATGAGCAGTTCTTC
TRBD1 TRBJ1-2 TRBV29-1 once CSVEVLDRNYGYTF TGCAGCGTTGAAGTATTGGACAGGAACTATGGCTACACCTTC
TRBD1 TRBJ1-3 TRBV19 NA CASSKTGAGNTIYF TGTGCCAGTAGTAAAACAGGGGCTGGAAACACCATATATTTT
NA TRBJ1-1 TRBV5-1 NA CASSPGTEAFF TGCGCCAGCAGCCCGGGCACTGAAGCTTTCTTT
NA TRBJ2-5 TRBV2 NA CASNLFGMVRGETQYF TGTGCCAGCAATCTCTTTGGAATGGTCCGAGGGGAGACCCAGTACTTC
TRBD1 TRBJ2-3 TRBV28 NA CASSSTGGGDTQYF TGTGCCAGCAGTTCGACAGGGGGCGGTGATACGCAGTATTTT
TRBD1 TRBJ2-2 TRBV5-1 few CASSWTGTNTGELFF TGCGCCAGCAGTTGGACAGGGACGAACACCGGGGAGCTGTTTTTT
NA TRBJ1-1 TRBV5-1 NA CASSPRRGAGTEAFF TGCGCCAGCAGCCCCCGGAGGGGCGCGGGAACTGAAGCTTTCTTT
NA TRBJ1-2 TRBV19 NA CASSIDAGLGGYTF TGTGCCAGTAGTATAGACGCGGGTTTGGGTGGCTACACCTTC
TRBD2 TRBJ2-3 TRBV7-3 NA CASSLTPAQREAYGPTDTQYF TGTGCCAGCAGCTTAACCCCCGCCCAGCGGGAGGCCTACGGCCCCACAGATACGCAGTATTTT